This T cell receptor beta chain was retrieved from a study of Graves' ophthalmopathy and Graves' hyperthyroidism. Regarding the study as a whole: Blood samples also showed most expanded thyroid clonotypes exceeding 0.001 frequency. Ophthalmopathy versus stable hyperthyroidism: 13-signature model gave just under 90% sensitivity, 75% to 83% specificity.

Comments on this clonotype: Its matching antigen is unknown.

No donor had other autoimmune disease, uncontrolled infection, pregnancy or lactation. Investigators amplified TCR beta CDR3 regions from RNA transcripts. First-round RT-PCR with HTBI primers preceded a second-round multiplex PCR. TCRdb re-derived calls from the multiplex PCR reads in MiXCR, one entry per CDR3 protein. This sample has about 480,000 distinct CDR3 sequences, with approximately 15% found just once. The V end lost 1 base, the J end lost 1 base, and 13 bases lay between the germline ends. The germline CDR1 and CDR2 sequences are LNHDA and SQIVND (reference sequence). The CDR3 totals 16 residues.

This chain links TRBV19 with TRBJ1-1, with a tentative D call TRBD1 (5 bases). This receptor was taken from a young woman with Graves' ophthalmopathy. Sample: blood. The CDR3 region has the DNA TGTGCCAGTAGTATAGGCGAGTTTAGGGGGAACACTGAAGCTTTCTTT. Translating it yields CASSIGEFRGNTEAFF.